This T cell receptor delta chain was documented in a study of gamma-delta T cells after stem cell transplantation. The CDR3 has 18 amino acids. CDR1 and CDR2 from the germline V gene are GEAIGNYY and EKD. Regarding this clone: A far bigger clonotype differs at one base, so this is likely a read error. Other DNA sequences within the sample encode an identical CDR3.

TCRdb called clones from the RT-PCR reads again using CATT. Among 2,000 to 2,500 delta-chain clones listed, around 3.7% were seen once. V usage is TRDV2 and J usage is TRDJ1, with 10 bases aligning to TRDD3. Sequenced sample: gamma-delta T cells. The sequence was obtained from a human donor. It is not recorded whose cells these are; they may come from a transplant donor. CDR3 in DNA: TGTGCCTGCGACACCCTCTATACTGGGGGATCCTACACCGATAAACTCATCTTT. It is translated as CACDTLYTGGSYTDKLIF.